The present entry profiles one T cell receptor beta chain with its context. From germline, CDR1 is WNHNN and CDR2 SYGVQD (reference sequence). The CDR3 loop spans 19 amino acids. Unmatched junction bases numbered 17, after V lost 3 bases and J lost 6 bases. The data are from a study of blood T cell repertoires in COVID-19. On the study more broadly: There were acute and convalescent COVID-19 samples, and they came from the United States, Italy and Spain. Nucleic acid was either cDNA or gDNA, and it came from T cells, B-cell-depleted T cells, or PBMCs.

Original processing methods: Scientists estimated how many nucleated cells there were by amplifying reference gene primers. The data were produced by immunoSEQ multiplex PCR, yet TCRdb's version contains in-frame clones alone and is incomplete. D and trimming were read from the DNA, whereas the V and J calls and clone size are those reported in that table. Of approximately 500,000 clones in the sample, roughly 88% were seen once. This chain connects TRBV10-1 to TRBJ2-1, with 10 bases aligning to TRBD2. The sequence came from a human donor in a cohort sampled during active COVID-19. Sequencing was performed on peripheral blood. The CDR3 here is CASSDLAGALYPNANEQFF. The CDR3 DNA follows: TGCGCCAGCAGTGACCTAGCGGGAGCTCTCTACCCCAATGCCAATGAGCAGTTCTTC.